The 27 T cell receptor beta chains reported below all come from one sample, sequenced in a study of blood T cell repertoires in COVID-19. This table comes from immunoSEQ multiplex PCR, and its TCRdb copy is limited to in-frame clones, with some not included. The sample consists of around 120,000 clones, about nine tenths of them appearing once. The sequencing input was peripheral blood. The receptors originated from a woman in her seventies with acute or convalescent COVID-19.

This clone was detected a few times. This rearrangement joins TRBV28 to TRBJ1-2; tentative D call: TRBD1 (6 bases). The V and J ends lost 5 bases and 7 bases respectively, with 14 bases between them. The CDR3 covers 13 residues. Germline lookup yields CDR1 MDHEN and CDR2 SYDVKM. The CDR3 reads CASSTGTPFGYTF. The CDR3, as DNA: TGTGCCAGCAGTACAGGGACCCCTTTTGGCTACACCTTC.

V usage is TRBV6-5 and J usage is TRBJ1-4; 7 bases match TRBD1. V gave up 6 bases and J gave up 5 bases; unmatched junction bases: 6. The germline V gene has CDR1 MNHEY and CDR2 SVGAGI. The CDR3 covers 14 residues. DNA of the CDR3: TGTGCCAGCAGAACAGGGGCCAAAAATGAAAAACTGTTTTTT. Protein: CASRTGAKNEKLFF.

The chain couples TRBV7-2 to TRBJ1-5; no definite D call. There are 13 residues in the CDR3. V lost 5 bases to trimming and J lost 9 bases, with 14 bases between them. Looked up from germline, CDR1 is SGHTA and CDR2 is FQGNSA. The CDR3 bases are TGTGCCAGCAGCGCAGGTATCTATAGGCCCCAGCATTTT. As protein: CASSAGIYRPQHF.

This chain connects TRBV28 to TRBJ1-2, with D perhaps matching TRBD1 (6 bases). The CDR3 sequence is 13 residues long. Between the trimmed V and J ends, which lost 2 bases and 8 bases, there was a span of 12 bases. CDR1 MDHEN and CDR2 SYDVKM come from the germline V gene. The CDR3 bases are TGTGCCAGCAGTTTACGACAGGAGTACGGCTACACCTTC. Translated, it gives CASSLRQEYGYTF.

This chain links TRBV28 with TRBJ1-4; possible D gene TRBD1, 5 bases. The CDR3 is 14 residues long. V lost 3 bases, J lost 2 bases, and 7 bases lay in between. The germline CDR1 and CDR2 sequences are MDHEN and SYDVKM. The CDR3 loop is CASSFGGTNEKLFF. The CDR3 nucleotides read TGTGCCAGCAGTTTTGGGGGGACTAATGAAAAACTGTTTTTT.

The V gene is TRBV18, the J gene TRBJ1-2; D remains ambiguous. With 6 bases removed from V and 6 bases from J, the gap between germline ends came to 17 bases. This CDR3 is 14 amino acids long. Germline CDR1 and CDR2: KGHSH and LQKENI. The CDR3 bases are TGTGCCAGCTCCGACCTGGAGGGTATGGATGGCTACACCTTC. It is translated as CASSDLEGMDGYTF. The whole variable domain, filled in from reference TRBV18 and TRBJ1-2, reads NAGVMQNPRHLVRRRGQEARLRCSPMKGHSHVYWYRQLPEEGLKFMVYLQKENIIDESGMPKERFSAEFPKEGPSILRIQQVVRGDSAAYFCASSDLEGMDGYTFGSGTRLTVV.

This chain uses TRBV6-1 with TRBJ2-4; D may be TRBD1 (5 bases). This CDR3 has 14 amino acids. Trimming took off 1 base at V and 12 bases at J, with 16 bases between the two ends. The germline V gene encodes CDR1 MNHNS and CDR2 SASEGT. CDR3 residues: CASSEGIQGVTQYF. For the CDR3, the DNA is TGTGCCAGCAGTGAAGGCATCCAGGGTGTTACTCAGTACTTC.

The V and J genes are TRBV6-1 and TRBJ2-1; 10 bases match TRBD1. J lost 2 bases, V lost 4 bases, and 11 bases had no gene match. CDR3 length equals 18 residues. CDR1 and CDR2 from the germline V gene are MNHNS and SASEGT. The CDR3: CASSVSGRDRGTYNEQFF. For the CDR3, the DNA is TGTGCCAGCAGTGTGTCAGGCCGGGACAGGGGAACCTACAATGAGCAGTTCTTC.

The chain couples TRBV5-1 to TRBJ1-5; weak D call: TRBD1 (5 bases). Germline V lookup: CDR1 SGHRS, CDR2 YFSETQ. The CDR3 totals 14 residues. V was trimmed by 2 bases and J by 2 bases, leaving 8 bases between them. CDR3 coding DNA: TGCGCCAGCAGCTTCTGGGGGGGCAATCAGCCCCAGCATTTT. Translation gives CASSFWGGNQPQHF.

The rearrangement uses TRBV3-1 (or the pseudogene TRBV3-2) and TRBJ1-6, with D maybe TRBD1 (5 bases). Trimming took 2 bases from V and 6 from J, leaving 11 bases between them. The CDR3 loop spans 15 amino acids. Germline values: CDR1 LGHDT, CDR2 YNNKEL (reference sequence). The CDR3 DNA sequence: TGTGCCAGCAGCCAATCCGGCAGGGCTAATTCACCCCTCCACTTT. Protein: CASSQSGRANSPLHF.

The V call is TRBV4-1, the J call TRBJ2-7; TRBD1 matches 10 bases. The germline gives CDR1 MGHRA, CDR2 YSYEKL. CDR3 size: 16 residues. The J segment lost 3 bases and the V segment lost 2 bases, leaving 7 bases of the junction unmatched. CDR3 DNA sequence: TGCGCCAGCAGCCAAACCGGGACAGGGGACCTCTACGAGCAGTACTTC. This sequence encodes CASSQTGTGDLYEQYF.

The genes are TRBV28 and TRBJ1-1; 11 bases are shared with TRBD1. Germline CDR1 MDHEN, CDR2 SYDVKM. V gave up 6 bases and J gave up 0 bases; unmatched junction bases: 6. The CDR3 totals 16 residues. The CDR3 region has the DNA TGTGCCAGCAGGGGCAGGACAGGGGGCTTGAACACTGAAGCTTTCTTT. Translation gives CASRGRTGGLNTEAFF.

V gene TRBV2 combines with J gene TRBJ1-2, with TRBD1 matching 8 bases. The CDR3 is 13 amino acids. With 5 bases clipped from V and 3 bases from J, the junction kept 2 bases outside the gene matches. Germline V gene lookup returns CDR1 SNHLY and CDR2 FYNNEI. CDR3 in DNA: TGTGCCAGCAGTCAACAGGGGGACTATGGCTACACCTTC. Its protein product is CASSQQGDYGYTF.

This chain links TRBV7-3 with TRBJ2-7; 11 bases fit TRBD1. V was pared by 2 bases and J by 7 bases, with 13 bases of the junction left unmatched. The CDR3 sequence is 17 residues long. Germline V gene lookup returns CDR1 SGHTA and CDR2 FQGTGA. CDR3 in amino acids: CASSLVGQGQGAREQYF. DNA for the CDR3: TGTGCCAGCAGCTTAGTGGGTCAAGGACAGGGGGCGCGAGAGCAGTACTTC.

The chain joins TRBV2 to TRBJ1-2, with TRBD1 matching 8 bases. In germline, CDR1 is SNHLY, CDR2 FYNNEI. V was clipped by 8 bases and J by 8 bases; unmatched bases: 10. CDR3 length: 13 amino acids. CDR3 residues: CASSWTGMDGYTF. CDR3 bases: TGTGCCAGCTCCTGGACAGGGATGGACGGCTACACCTTC.

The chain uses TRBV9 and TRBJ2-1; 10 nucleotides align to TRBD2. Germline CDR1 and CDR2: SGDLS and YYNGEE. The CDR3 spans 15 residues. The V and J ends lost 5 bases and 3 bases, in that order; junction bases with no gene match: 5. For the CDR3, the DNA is TGTGCCAGCAGTTTCAGCGGGGGGGTCTACAATGAGCAGTTCTTC. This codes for CASSFSGGVYNEQFF.

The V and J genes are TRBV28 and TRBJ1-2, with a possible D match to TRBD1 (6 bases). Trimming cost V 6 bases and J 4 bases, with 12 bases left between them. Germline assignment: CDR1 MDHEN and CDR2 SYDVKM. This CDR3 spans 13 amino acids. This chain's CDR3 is CASSPGQPYGYTF. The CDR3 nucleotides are TGTGCCAGCAGCCCTGGACAGCCCTATGGCTACACCTTC.

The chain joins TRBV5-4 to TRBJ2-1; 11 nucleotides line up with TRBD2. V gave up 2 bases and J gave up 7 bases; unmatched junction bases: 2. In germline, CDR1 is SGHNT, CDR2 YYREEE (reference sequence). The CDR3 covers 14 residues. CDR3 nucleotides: TGTGCCAGCAGCTTTATAGCGGGGGGGAATGAGCAGTTCTTC. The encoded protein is CASSFIAGGNEQFF.

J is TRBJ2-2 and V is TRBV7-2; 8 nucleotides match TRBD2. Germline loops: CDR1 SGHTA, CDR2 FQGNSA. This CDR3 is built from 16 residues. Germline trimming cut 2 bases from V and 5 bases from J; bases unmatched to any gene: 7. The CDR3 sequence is CASSLYSGGRTGELFF. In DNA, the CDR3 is TGTGCCAGCAGCTTATACAGCGGGGGCAGAACCGGGGAGCTGTTTTTT.

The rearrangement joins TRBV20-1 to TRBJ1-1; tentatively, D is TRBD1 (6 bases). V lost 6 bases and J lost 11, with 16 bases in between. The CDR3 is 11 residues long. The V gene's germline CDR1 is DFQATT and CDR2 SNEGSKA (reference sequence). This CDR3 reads CSASGGRWAFF. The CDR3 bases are TGCAGTGCCAGCGGGGGCCGCTGGGCTTTCTTT.

In DNA, the CDR3 is TGTGCCAGCAGTGAAGGGGTAGACAGGCGGAACTATGGCTACACCTTC. It yields the protein CASSEGVDRRNYGYTF. V is TRBV2 and J is TRBJ1-2, with D possibly TRBD1 on 6 matching bases. The V gene lost 1 base and the J gene lost 2 bases, with 14 bases spanning the gap. Germline CDR1 SNHLY, CDR2 FYNNEI. The CDR3 spans 16 residues.

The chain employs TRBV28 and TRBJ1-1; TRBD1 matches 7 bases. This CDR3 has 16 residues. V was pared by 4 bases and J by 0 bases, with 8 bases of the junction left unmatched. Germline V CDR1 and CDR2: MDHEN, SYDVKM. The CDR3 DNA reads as TGTGCCAGCAGTTCCCTTGAGGGACAGATGAACACTGAAGCTTTCTTT. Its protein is CASSSLEGQMNTEAFF.

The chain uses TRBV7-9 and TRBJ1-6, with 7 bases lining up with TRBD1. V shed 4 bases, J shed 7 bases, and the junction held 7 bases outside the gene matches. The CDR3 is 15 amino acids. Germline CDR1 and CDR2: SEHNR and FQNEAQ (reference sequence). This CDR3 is CASSSSGTANSPLHF. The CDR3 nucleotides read TGTGCCAGCAGCTCTTCCGGGACAGCGAATTCACCCCTCCACTTT.

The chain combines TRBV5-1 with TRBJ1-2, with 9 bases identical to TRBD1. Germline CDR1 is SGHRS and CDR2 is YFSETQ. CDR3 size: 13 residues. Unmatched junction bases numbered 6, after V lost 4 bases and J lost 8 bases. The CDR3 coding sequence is TGCGCCAGCAGCGCCGGGACAGGGTACGGCTACACCTTC. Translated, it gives CASSAGTGYGYTF.

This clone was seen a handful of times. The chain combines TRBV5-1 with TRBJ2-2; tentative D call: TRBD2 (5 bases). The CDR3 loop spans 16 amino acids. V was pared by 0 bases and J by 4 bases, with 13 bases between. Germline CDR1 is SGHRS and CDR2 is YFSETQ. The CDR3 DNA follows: TGCGCCAGCAGCTTGGGAGCGGAGACCCTCACCGGGGAGCTGTTTTTT. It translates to CASSLGAETLTGELFF.

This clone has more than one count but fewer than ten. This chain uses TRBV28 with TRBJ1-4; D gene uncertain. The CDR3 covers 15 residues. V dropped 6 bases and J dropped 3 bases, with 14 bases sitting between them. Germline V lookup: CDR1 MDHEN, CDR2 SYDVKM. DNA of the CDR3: TGTGCCAGCAGGGGCAGCACCACGGCTAATGAAAAACTGTTTTTT. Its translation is CASRGSTTANEKLFF. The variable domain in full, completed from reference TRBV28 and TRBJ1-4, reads DVKVTQSSRYLVKRTGEKVFLECVQDMDHENMFWYRQDPGLGLRLIYFSYDVKMKEKGDIPEGYSVSREKKERFSLILESASTNQTSMYLCASRGSTTANEKLFFGSGTQLSVL.

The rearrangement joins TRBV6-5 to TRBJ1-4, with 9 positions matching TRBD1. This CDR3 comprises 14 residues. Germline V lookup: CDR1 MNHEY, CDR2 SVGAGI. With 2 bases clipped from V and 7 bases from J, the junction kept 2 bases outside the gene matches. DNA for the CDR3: TGTGCCAGCAGTTACGGACAGGGGCGTGAAAAACTGTTTTTT. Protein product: CASSYGQGREKLFF.